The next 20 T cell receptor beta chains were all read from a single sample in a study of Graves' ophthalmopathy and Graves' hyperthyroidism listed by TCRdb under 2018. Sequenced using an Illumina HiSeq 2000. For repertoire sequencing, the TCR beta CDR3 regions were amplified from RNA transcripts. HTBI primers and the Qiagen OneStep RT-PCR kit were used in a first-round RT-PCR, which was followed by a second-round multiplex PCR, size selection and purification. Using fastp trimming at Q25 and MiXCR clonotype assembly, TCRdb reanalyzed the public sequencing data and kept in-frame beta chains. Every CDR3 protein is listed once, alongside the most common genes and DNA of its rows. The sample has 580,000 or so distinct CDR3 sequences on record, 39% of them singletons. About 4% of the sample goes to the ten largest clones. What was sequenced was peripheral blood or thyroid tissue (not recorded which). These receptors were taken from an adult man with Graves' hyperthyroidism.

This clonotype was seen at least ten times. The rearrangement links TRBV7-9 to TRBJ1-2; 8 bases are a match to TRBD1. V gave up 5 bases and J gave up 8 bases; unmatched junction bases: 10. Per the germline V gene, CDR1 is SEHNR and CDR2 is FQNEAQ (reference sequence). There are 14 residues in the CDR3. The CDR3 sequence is CASSPRTGMLGYTF. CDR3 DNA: TGTGCCAGCAGCCCCCGGACAGGGATGTTAGGCTACACCTTC. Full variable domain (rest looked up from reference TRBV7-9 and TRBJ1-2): DTGVSQNPRHKITKRGQNVTFRCDPISEHNRLYWYRQTLGQGPEFLTYFQNEAQLEKSRLLSDRFSAERPKGSFSTLEIQRTEQGDSAMYLCASSPRTGMLGYTFGSGTRLTVV.

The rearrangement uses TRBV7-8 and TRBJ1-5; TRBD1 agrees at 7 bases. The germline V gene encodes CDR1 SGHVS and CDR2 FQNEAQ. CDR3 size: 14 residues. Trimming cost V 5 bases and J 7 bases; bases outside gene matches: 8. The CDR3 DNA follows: TGTGCCAGCAGCCCCTACAGGGGAGGACAGCCCCAGCATTTT. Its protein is CASSPYRGGQPQHF.

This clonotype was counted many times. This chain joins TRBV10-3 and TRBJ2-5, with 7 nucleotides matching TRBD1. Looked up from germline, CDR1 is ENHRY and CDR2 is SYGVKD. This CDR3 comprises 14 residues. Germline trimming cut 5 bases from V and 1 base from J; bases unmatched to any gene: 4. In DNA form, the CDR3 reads TGTGCCATCAGTATCCGGGACAGCCAAGAGACCCAGTACTTC. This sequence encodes CAISIRDSQETQYF.

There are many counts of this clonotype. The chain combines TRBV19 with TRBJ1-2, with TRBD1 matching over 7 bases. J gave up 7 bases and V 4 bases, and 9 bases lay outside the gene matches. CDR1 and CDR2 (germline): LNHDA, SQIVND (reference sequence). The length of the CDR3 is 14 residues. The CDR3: CASSTPPTGFGYTF. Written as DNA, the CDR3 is TGTGCCAGTAGTACGCCTCCGACAGGGTTTGGCTACACCTTC. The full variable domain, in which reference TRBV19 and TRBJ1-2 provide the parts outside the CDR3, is DGGITQSPKYLFRKEGQNVTLSCEQNLNHDAMYWYRQDPGQGLRLIYYSQIVNDFQKGDIAEGYSVSREKKESFPLTVTSAQKNPTAFYLCASSTPPTGFGYTFGSGTRLTVV.

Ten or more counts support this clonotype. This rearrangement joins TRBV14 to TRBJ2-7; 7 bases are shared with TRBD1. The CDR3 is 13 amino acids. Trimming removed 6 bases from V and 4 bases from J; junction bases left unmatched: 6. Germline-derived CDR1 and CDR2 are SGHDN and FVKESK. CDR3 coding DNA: TGTGCCAGCAGACAACGGGACAGATACGAGCAGTACTTC. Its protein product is CASRQRDRYEQYF.

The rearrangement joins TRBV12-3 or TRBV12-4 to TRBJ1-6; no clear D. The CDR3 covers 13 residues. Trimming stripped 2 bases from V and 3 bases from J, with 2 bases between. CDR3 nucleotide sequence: TGTGCCAGCAGTTTATACTATAATTCACCCCTCCACTTT. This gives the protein CASSLYYNSPLHF.

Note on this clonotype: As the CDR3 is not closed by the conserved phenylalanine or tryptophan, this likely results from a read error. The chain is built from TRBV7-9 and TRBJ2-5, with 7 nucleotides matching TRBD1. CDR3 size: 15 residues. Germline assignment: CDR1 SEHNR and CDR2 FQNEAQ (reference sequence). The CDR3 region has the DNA TGCGCCAGCAGCTTGGCCGGCACAGGGGTGGAGACCCAGTACCTC. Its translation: CASSLAGTGVETQYL.

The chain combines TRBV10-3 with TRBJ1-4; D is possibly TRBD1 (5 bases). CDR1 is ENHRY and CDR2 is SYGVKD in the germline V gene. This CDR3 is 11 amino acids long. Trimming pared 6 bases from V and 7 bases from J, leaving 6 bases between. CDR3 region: CAISGTEKLFF. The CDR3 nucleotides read TGTGCCATCAGCGGGACTGAAAAACTGTTTTTT.

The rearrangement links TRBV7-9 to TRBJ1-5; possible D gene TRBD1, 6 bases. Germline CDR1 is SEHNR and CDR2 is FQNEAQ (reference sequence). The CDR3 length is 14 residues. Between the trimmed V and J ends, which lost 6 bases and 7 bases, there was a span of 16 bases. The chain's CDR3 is CASSDRGGAQPQHF. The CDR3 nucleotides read TGTGCCAGCAGTGATCGGGGGGGGGCACAGCCCCAGCATTTT.

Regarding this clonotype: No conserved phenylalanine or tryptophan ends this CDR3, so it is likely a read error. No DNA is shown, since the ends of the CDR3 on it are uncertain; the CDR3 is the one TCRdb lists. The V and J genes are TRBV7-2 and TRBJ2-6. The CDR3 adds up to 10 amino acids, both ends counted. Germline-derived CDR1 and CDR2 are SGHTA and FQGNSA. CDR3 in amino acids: CASSLYVRSS.

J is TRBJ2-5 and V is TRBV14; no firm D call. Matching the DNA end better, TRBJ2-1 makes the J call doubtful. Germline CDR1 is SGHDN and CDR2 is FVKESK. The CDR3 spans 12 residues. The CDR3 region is CASSHYGDEQFF. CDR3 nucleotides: TGTGCCAGCAGCCACTATGGGGATGAGCAGTTCTTC.

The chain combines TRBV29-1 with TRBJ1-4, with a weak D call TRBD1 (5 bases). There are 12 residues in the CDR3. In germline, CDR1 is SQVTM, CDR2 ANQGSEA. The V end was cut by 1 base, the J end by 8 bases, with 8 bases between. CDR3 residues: CSVEGGEEKLFF. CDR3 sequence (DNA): TGCAGCGTTGAAGGGGGCGAGGAAAAACTGTTTTTT. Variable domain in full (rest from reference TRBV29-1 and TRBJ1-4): SAVISQKPSRDICQRGTSLTIQCQVDSQVTMMFWYRQQPGQSLTLIATANQGSEATYESGFVIDKFPISRPNLTFSTLTVSNMSPEDSSIYLCSVEGGEEKLFFGSGTQLSVL.

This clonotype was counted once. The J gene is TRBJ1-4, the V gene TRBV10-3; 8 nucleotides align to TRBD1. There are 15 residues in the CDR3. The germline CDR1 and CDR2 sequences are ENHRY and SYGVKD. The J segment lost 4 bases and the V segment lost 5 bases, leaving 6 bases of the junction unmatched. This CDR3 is CAISFEDRVNEKLFF. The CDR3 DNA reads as TGTGCCATCAGTTTTGAGGACAGGGTTAATGAAAAACTGTTTTTT.

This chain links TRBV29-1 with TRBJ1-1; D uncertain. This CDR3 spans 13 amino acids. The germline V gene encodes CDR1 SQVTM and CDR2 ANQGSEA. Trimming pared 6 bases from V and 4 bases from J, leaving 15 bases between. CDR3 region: CSVEWNERTEAFF. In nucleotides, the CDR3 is TGCAGCGTCGAATGGAACGAGCGCACTGAAGCTTTCTTT.

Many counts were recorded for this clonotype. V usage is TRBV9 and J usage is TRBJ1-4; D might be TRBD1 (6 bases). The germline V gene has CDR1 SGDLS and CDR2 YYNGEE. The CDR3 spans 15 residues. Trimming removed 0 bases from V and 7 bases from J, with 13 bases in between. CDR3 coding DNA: TGTGCCAGCAGCGTAGGTGCTGGGGGCGGTGAAAAACTGTTTTTT. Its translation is CASSVGAGGGEKLFF. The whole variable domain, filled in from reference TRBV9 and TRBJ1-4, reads DSGVTQTPKHLITATGQRVTLRCSPRSGDLSVYWYQQSLDQGLQFLIQYYNGEERAKGNILERFSAQQFPDLHSELNLSSLELGDSALYFCASSVGAGGGEKLFFGSGTQLSVL.

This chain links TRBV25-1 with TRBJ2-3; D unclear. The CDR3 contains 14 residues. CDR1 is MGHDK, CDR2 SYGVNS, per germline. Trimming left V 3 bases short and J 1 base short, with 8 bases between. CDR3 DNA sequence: TGTGCCAGCAGTGACCCAGCCGGCACAGATACGCAGTATTTT. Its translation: CASSDPAGTDTQYF.

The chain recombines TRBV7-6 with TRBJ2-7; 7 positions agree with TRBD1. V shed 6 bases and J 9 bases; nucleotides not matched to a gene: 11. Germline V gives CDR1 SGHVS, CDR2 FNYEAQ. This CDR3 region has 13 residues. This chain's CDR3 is CASSLIGGDGQYF. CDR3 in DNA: TGTGCCAGCAGTTTAATAGGGGGCGATGGGCAGTACTTC.

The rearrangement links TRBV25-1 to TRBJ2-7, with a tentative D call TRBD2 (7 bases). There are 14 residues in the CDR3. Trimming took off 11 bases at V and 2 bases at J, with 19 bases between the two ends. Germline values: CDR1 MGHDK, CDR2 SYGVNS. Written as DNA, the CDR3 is TGTGCCTGGAGTGCGGGGGCTCGGGCCTACGAGCAGTACTTC. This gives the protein CAWSAGARAYEQYF.

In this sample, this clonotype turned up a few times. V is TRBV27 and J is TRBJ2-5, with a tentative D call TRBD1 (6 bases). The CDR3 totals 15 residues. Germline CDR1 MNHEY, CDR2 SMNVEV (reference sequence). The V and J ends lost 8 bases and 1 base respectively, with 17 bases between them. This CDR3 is CASGTGWGPQETQYF. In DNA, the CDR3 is TGTGCCAGCGGAACAGGGTGGGGGCCCCAAGAGACCCAGTACTTC.

CDR3 nucleotide sequence: TGTGCCAGCAGCATAGACAGGCAGAACACCGGGGAGCTGTTTTTT. It specifies CASSIDRQNTGELFF. The V gene is TRBV5-4, the J gene TRBJ2-2; D might be TRBD1 (6 bases). Germline lookup yields CDR1 SGHNT and CDR2 YYREEE (reference sequence). The CDR3 is 15 amino acids. V was pared by 4 bases and J by 1 base, with 11 bases between.